The 29 T cell receptor beta chains reported below all come from one sample, sequenced in a study of shared clonotypes between healthy human individuals. CD45RO-negative, CCR7-selected cells formed the naive CD8 fraction, which excluded terminally differentiated effector memory CD45RA+ cells. TCRdb's table, derived via immunoSEQ multiplex PCR, lists solely in-frame clones and lacks some. The profile covers about 700,000 clones, with about 91% appearing a single time and about a quarter taken by the ten largest. The sample comprised naive CD8+ T cells sorted from blood. These receptors came from a man aged 30-40 years in good health.

This chain joins TRBV27 and TRBJ2-7; D is uncertain. The ends were cut back, 6 bases at V and 3 bases at J, with 15 bases in the middle. The CDR3 has 14 residues. CDR1 is MNHEY, CDR2 SMNVEV, per germline (reference sequence). Here the CDR3 DNA reads TGTGCCAGCAGCCCCCGGCGGTCGGGCTACGAGCAGTACTTC. Translated, it gives CASSPRRSGYEQYF.

The rearrangement uses TRBV11-2 and TRBJ2-2; no clear D gene. The CDR3 contains 20 residues. CDR1 is SGHAT and CDR2 is FQNNGV in the germline V gene. Trimming pared 0 bases from V and 0 bases from J, leaving 20 bases between. The CDR3 loop is CASSLDGWGLDPPNTGELFF. The CDR3 region has the DNA TGTGCCAGCAGCTTAGATGGCTGGGGTCTAGACCCTCCGAACACCGGGGAGCTGTTTTTT.

The genes are TRBV30 and TRBJ2-1, with D perhaps matching TRBD1 (6 bases). The CDR3 is made up of 13 amino acids. V lost 5 bases, J lost 6 bases, and 14 bases lay in between. Germline CDR1 reads GTSNPN; CDR2 reads SVGIG (reference sequence). CDR3 nucleotide sequence: TGTGCCTGGGGGACCGGGACATCCAATGAGCAGTTCTTC. Amino acid sequence: CAWGTGTSNEQFF.

Here the CDR3 reads CASSSSEGVGEKLFF. The DNA of the CDR3 is TGTGCCAGCAGTTCGTCGGAGGGGGTGGGTGAAAAACTGTTTTTT. V is TRBV27 and J is TRBJ1-4; a possible D gene is TRBD1 (6 bases). Trimming took off 4 bases at V and 7 bases at J, with 16 bases between the two ends. Germline CDR1 is MNHEY and CDR2 is SMNVEV (reference sequence). The CDR3 is made up of 15 amino acids.

The V and J genes are TRBV15 and TRBJ2-2; 9 nucleotides agree with TRBD1. The CDR3 has 17 amino acids. V was pared by 5 bases and J by 6 bases, with 13 bases of the junction left unmatched. Germline CDR1 LNHNV, CDR2 YYDKDF (reference sequence). CDR3 bases: TGTGCCACCAGCCCTACGCCCGGGACAGGGTTCGCCGGGGAGCTGTTTTTT. Encoded protein: CATSPTPGTGFAGELFF.

This rearrangement joins TRBV2 to TRBJ1-2; D unresolved. Germline CDR1 and CDR2: SNHLY and FYNNEI. With 4 bases removed from V and 4 bases from J, the gap between germline ends came to 22 bases. The CDR3 extends over 17 amino acids. CDR3: CASSGPPGEVRGYGYTF. CDR3 bases: TGTGCCAGCAGTGGTCCCCCCGGGGAAGTGAGAGGCTATGGCTACACCTTC.

This chain joins TRBV6-5 and TRBJ2-1; TRBD2 might be the D (6 bases). CDR1 and CDR2 from the germline V gene are MNHEY and SVGAGI. V was trimmed by 2 bases and J by 8 bases, leaving 10 bases between them. The CDR3 spans 13 residues. CDR3 in amino acids: CASSYAGIDEQFF. CDR3 coding DNA: TGTGCCAGCAGTTACGCGGGAATCGATGAGCAGTTCTTC.

The chain is built from TRBV25-1 and TRBJ2-1; TRBD2 might be the D (6 bases). The CDR3 is made up of 11 amino acids. Trimming cost V 8 bases and J 8 bases, with 10 bases left between them. Looked up from germline, CDR1 is MGHDK and CDR2 is SYGVNS. For the CDR3, the DNA is TGTGCCAGCGGGGGGAACGATGAGCAGTTCTTC. Translated, it gives CASGGNDEQFF.

This rearrangement joins TRBV29-1 to TRBJ2-2; TRBD1 matches at 8 bases. Looked up from germline, CDR1 is SQVTM and CDR2 is ANQGSEA. J was trimmed by 6 bases and V by 1 base; bases with no gene match: 7. CDR3 length equals 15 residues. The CDR3: CSVEGQGAMAGELFF. The CDR3 DNA sequence: TGCAGCGTTGAAGGTCAGGGGGCGATGGCCGGGGAGCTGTTTTTT.

With regard to this clone: Sequence at one end of the junction differs from germline and may be a read error. J is TRBJ2-2 and V is TRBV9; D might be TRBD2 (6 bases). Germline CDR1 SGDLS, CDR2 YYNGEE. The CDR3 has 12 amino acids. The CDR3 reads CASSGLDRGAVF. The CDR3 region has the DNA TGTGCCAGCAGCGGACTAGACCGGGGAGCTGTTTTT.

V is TRBV5-6 and J is TRBJ2-7, with TRBD1 as a possible D gene (6 bases). Germline assignment: CDR1 SGHDT and CDR2 YYEEEE. This CDR3 has 13 residues. Between the trimmed V and J ends, which lost 4 bases and 4 bases, there was a span of 12 bases. The CDR3 protein is CASSGPTGYEQYF. The CDR3 nucleotides read TGTGCCAGCAGCGGCCCTACAGGGTACGAGCAGTACTTC.

This chain links TRBV27 with TRBJ2-5, with D possibly being TRBD1 or TRBD2 (6 bases each). CDR1 and CDR2 (germline): MNHEY, SMNVEV (reference sequence). The CDR3 extends over 13 amino acids. V was pared by 6 bases and J by 3 bases, with 11 bases between. In DNA form, the CDR3 reads TGTGCCAGCAGCCCGGGGGCGAAAGAGACCCAGTACTTC. Translated: CASSPGAKETQYF.

The V call is TRBV7-9, the J call TRBJ2-5, with D unresolved. Trimming took off 6 bases at V and 0 bases at J, with 11 bases between the two ends. This CDR3 comprises 14 residues. Germline V gene data show CDR1 as SEHNR and CDR2 as FQNEAQ (reference sequence). CDR3 nucleotides: TGTGCCAGCAGTCCAGTCAACCACCAAGAGACCCAGTACTTC. Translating it yields CASSPVNHQETQYF.

The DNA of the CDR3 is TGTGCCAGCAGCCCTAGGGGAGGGCCGTCCTATGAGCAGTTCTTC. This codes for CASSPRGGPSYEQFF. The V and J genes are TRBV4-2 and TRBJ2-1; 7 nucleotides match TRBD2. The V segment lost 4 bases and the J segment 8 bases; nucleotides outside the gene matches: 11. The CDR3 totals 15 residues. The germline CDR1 and CDR2 sequences are LGHNA and YNFKEQ.

The V and J genes are TRBV28 and TRBJ2-7, with 8 bases identical to TRBD1. With 2 bases clipped from V and 2 bases from J, the junction kept 8 bases outside the gene matches. The CDR3 totals 16 residues. Germline V lookup: CDR1 MDHEN, CDR2 SYDVKM. The CDR3 is CASSLGDRQGTYEQYF. Written as DNA, the CDR3 is TGTGCCAGCAGTTTAGGTGACCGACAGGGGACCTACGAGCAGTACTTC.

The rearrangement uses TRBV18 and TRBJ2-1; D gene ambiguous. Per germline, CDR1 KGHSH and CDR2 LQKENI. V was clipped by 5 bases and J by 8 bases, with 19 bases between them. The CDR3 runs 15 residues. The CDR3 sequence is CASSVESLGEDEQFF. The CDR3 region has the DNA TGTGCCAGCTCAGTCGAATCGCTAGGAGAGGATGAGCAGTTCTTC.

This clone appeared once. Other DNA sequences in the same sample also yield this CDR3. V usage is TRBV6-5 and J usage is TRBJ2-7; TRBD1 aligns across 7 bases. CDR3 size: 14 residues. Trimming removed 0 bases from V and 3 bases from J; junction bases left unmatched: 2. CDR1 MNHEY and CDR2 SVGAGI come from the germline V gene. The CDR3 DNA reads as TGTGCCAGCAGTTACTCAGGGGGCTACTACGAGCAGTACTTC. Protein product: CASSYSGGYYEQYF.

J is TRBJ2-3 and V is TRBV7-8; possibly TRBD1 for D (6 bases). In germline, CDR1 is SGHVS, CDR2 FQNEAQ. CDR3 length equals 16 residues. With 2 bases removed from V and 1 base from J, the gap between germline ends came to 13 bases. CDR3 amino acids: CASSLNGGSGTDTQYF. CDR3 nucleotides: TGTGCCAGCAGCTTAAATGGGGGCTCGGGCACAGATACGCAGTATTTT.

The V gene is TRBV7-9, the J gene TRBJ2-1; 9 bases fit TRBD1. Germline loops: CDR1 SEHNR, CDR2 FQNEAQ (reference sequence). With V trimmed by 1 base and J by 7 bases, 5 bases remained unmatched. The CDR3 extends over 15 amino acids. The chain's CDR3 is CASSLVDRGGNEQFF. The DNA for the CDR3 is TGTGCCAGCAGCTTAGTGGACAGGGGCGGAAATGAGCAGTTCTTC.

The chain employs TRBV18 and TRBJ2-1; D might be TRBD1 (5 bases). Germline V gives CDR1 KGHSH, CDR2 LQKENI. Trimming cost V 0 bases and J 0 bases, with 12 bases left between them. This CDR3 is 17 amino acids long. In DNA form, the CDR3 reads TGTGCCAGCTCACCACCGGGGTGGGGCGCCTCCTACAATGAGCAGTTCTTC. Translation gives CASSPPGWGASYNEQFF.

V gene TRBV10-2 combines with J gene TRBJ1-1; 9 bases fit TRBD1. With 8 bases clipped from V and 9 bases from J, the junction kept 13 bases outside the gene matches. The CDR3 totals 14 residues. The germline gives CDR1 WSHSY, CDR2 SAAADI. The CDR3 protein is CASVGTGQGFQAFF. Written as DNA, the CDR3 is TGCGCCAGCGTGGGAACGGGACAGGGTTTCCAAGCTTTCTTT.

This clone was counted a single time. The sample carries other DNA sequences with the same CDR3. V gene TRBV27 combines with J gene TRBJ2-1; D remains ambiguous. Germline V lookup: CDR1 MNHEY, CDR2 SMNVEV (reference sequence). This CDR3 spans 14 amino acids. V lost 0 bases to trimming and J lost 2 bases, with 5 bases between them. The CDR3 sequence: CASSLSGPYNEQFF. In nucleotides, the CDR3 is TGTGCCAGCAGTTTATCAGGGCCCTACAATGAGCAGTTCTTC.

The chain is built from TRBV6-5 and TRBJ2-3; D uncertain. The CDR3 has 14 amino acids. Trimming took off 2 bases at V and 2 bases at J, with 8 bases between the two ends. Germline CDR1 and CDR2: MNHEY and SVGAGI. CDR3 sequence (DNA): TGTGCCAGCAGTTACCGGCCAGTCACAGATACGCAGTATTTT. Translating gives CASSYRPVTDTQYF.

This chain joins TRBV5-1 and TRBJ2-1, with 8 bases matching TRBD1. With V trimmed by 4 bases and J by 3 bases, 9 bases remained unmatched. Germline values: CDR1 SGHRS, CDR2 YFSETQ. This CDR3 spans 16 amino acids. The CDR3 DNA reads as TGCGCCAGCAGCCTATCGGGACAGGTGTTCTACAATGAGCAGTTCTTC. Translated, it gives CASSLSGQVFYNEQFF.

This clone was observed once. The rearrangement links TRBV9 to TRBJ1-2; weak D call: TRBD1 (6 bases). V lost 0 bases and J 3 bases, leaving 12 bases between the germline ends. The CDR3 totals 15 residues. The germline V gene has CDR1 SGDLS and CDR2 YYNGEE. Here the CDR3 DNA reads TGTGCCAGCAGCGTAGAGGGGGGGACGGACTATGGCTACACCTTC. Its translation is CASSVEGGTDYGYTF.

The V call is TRBV28, the J call TRBJ2-5, with D tentatively TRBD2 (6 bases). This CDR3 has 15 amino acids. Germline assignment: CDR1 MDHEN and CDR2 SYDVKM. V was clipped by 5 bases and J by 5 bases, with 18 bases between them. The CDR3: CASSALGGEEETQYF. CDR3 DNA sequence: TGTGCCAGCAGTGCCTTGGGGGGAGAAGAGGAGACCCAGTACTTC. Filled out from reference TRBV28 and TRBJ2-5, the complete variable domain reads DVKVTQSSRYLVKRTGEKVFLECVQDMDHENMFWYRQDPGLGLRLIYFSYDVKMKEKGDIPEGYSVSREKKERFSLILESASTNQTSMYLCASSALGGEEETQYFGPGTRLLVL.

The V gene is TRBV7-9, the J gene TRBJ1-1; the D is unclear. Germline V gene sequence: CDR1 SEHNR, CDR2 FQNEAQ (reference sequence). V lost 3 bases and J 1 base, leaving 12 bases between the germline ends. The CDR3 has 15 residues. CDR3 coding DNA: TGTGCCAGCAGCTTGCCGGGCCGGAGGAACACTGAAGCTTTCTTT. It is translated as CASSLPGRRNTEAFF.

The chain has TRBV5-1 and TRBJ2-3; maybe TRBD2 (6 bases). The CDR3 extends over 17 amino acids. The ends were cut back, 4 bases at V and 6 bases at J, with 24 bases in the middle. Germline V CDR1 and CDR2: SGHRS, YFSETQ. The CDR3 DNA reads TGCGCCAGCAGCCCCCGGGTAGCGGAAGGTGCTCCGGATACGCAGTATTTT. Amino acids: CASSPRVAEGAPDTQYF.

The rearrangement links TRBV29-1 to TRBJ2-3; 9 nucleotides align to TRBD1. J lost 5 bases, V lost 6 bases, and 9 bases had no gene match. The CDR3 consists of 14 residues. From germline, CDR1 is SQVTM and CDR2 ANQGSEA. DNA of the CDR3: TGCAGCGTGGGGGTGGGGACAGGGATAGATACGCAGTATTTT. Translated: CSVGVGTGIDTQYF.